This T cell receptor (beta chain) was obtained from a study of vaccination effects on CD4 cells after COVID-19. A remark on this clone: Its antigen remains unknown.

The CDR3 has 16 amino acids. Germline-derived CDR1 and CDR2 are MGHRA and YSYEKL. Losses at the gene ends were 0 bases for V and 7 bases for J; bases not matched to a gene: 6. Using immunoSEQ multiplex PCR, the repertoire was profiled, and TCRdb retains in-frame clones only, with some absent. The table includes some 52,000 clones, 79% detected once. Using viral peptide pools, the ViraFEST assay grew out antigen-specific CD4+ T cells prior to sequencing. A roughly ten-day culture period preceded the isolation of CD4+ T cells. People in the vaccine group had not been infected with SARS-CoV-2 before, and their nucleocapsid antibodies were negative. For each well, 1.5 million to 2 million PBMC were cultured with 9 to 10 IU/ml IL-2 and roughly 9.2 ug/ml peptides. A half-volume exchange with IL-2 medium occurred on days 3 and 7.

This chain joins TRBV4-1 and TRBJ2-1; 10 nucleotides line up with TRBD1. This TCR was sampled from a human donor who received a COVID-19 vaccine. The sample in question was CD4+ T cells from PBMCs cultured with HCoV-OC43 spike peptides, obtained before COVID-19 vaccination. Subset described: HCoV-OC43 spike overlapping peptide pool stimulation. The CDR3 loop is CASSQDRDRGLNEQFF. The CDR3 region has the DNA TGCGCCAGCAGCCAAGACCGGGACAGGGGTTTGAATGAGCAGTTCTTC.